This T cell receptor beta chain was sequenced during a study of low-dose radiotherapy and immunotherapy resistance in tumors. The junction had 8 bases not matched to a gene; V was cut back by 5 bases and J by 4 bases. This CDR3 is 17 amino acids long. Looked up from germline, CDR1 is SGHVS and CDR2 is FNYEAQ. Alpha- and beta-chain coverage of first-strand cDNA came from TRAV- and TRBV-specific primers. TCR amplification involved 20 to 25 PCR cycles with a constant-region primer and V-primer adapter. MiXCR, run by TCRdb on the reads, gives a single entry per CDR3 protein. In the table there are 80,000 or so distinct CDR3 sequences, 15% to 20% of which are singletons. Time point here: after trial treatment. Treatment of the sample: LDRT plus nivolumab, ipilimumab, low-dose cyclophosphamide and aspirin (RACIN trial). Donors, who were enrolled in a single-arm phase I dose-escalation trial, received nivolumab, ipilimumab, aspirin, low-dose cyclophosphamide and low-dose radiotherapy.

The chain employs TRBV7-6 and TRBJ2-1; 13 bases are a match to TRBD2. The TCR was taken from a male donor with prostate cancer. Sequences were derived from PBMCs, sampled after low-dose radiotherapy plus immunotherapy. For the CDR3, the DNA is TGTGCCAGCAGCCCAAGCCTGGGACTAGCGGGGTACAATGAGCAGTTCTTC. It translates to CASSPSLGLAGYNEQFF.